This TCR beta chain is from a study of blood T cell repertoires in COVID-19. Study context: From the United States, Italy and Spain came samples of acute and convalescent COVID-19. Sources were T cells, B-cell-depleted T cells, or PBMCs; the material itself was cDNA or gDNA.

Per the germline V gene, CDR1 is SGHDT and CDR2 is YYEEEE. The CDR3 sequence is 14 residues long. Unmatched junction bases numbered 8, after V lost 3 bases and J lost 6 bases. This clone was seen a single time. Original data processing: The authors estimated nucleated cell counts from reference gene primer amplification. Repertoires were generated with immunoSEQ multiplex PCR, while TCRdb's copy carries only in-frame clones and drops some. That table supplies the V and J calls and clone size; D and trimming were determined from the DNA. The sample carries 100,000 to 150,000 clones, 70% to 90% recorded once.

The sample taken for sequencing was peripheral blood. The clonotype comes from a woman of 80 years or more with acute or convalescent COVID-19. This chain links TRBV5-6 with TRBJ1-2, with 7 bases identical to TRBD1. The CDR3 nucleotides are TGTGCCAGCAGCTCCTTTACAGGGGAGGATGGCTACACCTTC. It yields the protein CASSSFTGEDGYTF.